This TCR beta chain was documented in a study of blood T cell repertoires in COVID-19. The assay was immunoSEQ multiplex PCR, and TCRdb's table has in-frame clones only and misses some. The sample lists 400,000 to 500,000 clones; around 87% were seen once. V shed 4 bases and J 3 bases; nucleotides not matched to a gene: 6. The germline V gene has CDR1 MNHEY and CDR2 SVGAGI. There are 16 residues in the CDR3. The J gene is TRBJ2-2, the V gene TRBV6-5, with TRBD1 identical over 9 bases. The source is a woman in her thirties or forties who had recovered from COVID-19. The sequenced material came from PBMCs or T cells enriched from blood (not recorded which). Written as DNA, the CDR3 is TGTGCCAGCAGTTCACTGGGACAGGGATACACCGGGGAGCTGTTTTTT. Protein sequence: CASSSLGQGYTGELFF.